What follows are 21 T cell receptor beta chains derived from one specimen sequenced in a study of vaccination and CD4 T cells after COVID-19. What these receptors recognize is not known. Oncomine TCR Beta short-read sequencing was applied to DNA from cultured CD4+ T cells. MiXCR, applied by TCRdb to the PCR reads, yields one record per CDR3 protein. The table shows about 20,000 distinct CDR3 sequences, with 42% occurring only once. The treatment here: roughly 11-day PBMC culture with coronavirus spike peptide pools or control peptides (ViraFEST assay). The sample here was CD4+ T cells from blood, cultured in vitro, taken before SARS-CoV-2 vaccination. The source is a human donor who received a COVID-19 vaccine.

Only a few counts were recorded for this clonotype. The rearrangement uses TRBV12-3 or TRBV12-4 and TRBJ2-2; D tentatively fits TRBD1 or TRBD2 (6 bases each). This CDR3 comprises 16 residues. V was cut by 6 bases and J by 0 bases, with 14 bases left in between. CDR3 nucleotides: TGTGCCAGCAGACCCGGGGGCGGATCGAACACCGGGGAGCTGTTTTTT. Translated: CASRPGGGSNTGELFF.

The J gene is TRBJ2-7, the V gene TRBV5-1; tentative D call: TRBD1 (5 bases). The V gene lost 3 bases and the J gene lost 4 bases, with 11 bases spanning the gap. The length of the CDR3 is 13 residues. In germline, CDR1 is SGHRS, CDR2 YFSETQ. Here the CDR3 reads CASSSQGRYEQYF. CDR3 bases: TGCGCCAGCAGCTCGCAGGGTAGGTACGAGCAGTACTTC.

This clonotype is termed medium-sized. The gene calls are TRBV29-1 and TRBJ2-1; 11 bases align to TRBD2. Trimming removed 0 bases from V and 4 bases from J; junction bases left unmatched: 2. CDR3 length: 15 amino acids. CDR1 is SQVTM and CDR2 is ANQGSEA in the germline V gene. The CDR3 sequence is CSVEEGTSGYNEQFF. For the CDR3, the DNA is TGCAGCGTTGAAGAGGGGACTAGCGGTTACAATGAGCAGTTCTTC.

The V call is TRBV10-3, the J call TRBJ1-2; D gene uncertain. Trimming took 4 bases from V and 6 from J, leaving 15 bases between them. The CDR3 spans 14 residues. The germline CDR1 and CDR2 sequences are ENHRY and SYGVKD. CDR3 coding DNA: TGTGCCATCAGTGGCGGCAGGAGTCCCAATGGCTACACCTTC. This sequence encodes CAISGGRSPNGYTF.

In this sample, this clonotype turned up a few times. V and J are TRBV6-2 or TRBV6-3 and TRBJ2-2; 7 bases map to TRBD1. Unmatched junction bases numbered 3, after V lost 2 bases and J lost 6 bases. The CDR3 sequence is 14 residues long. The germline gives CDR1 MNHEY, CDR2 SVGEGT. The CDR3, as DNA: TGTGCCAGCAGTTACGAGCAGGGGGCCGGGGAGCTGTTTTTT. As protein: CASSYEQGAGELFF.

This clonotype was observed a handful of times. This rearrangement joins TRBV15 to TRBJ1-2; 7 nucleotides match TRBD1. The germline CDR1 and CDR2 sequences are LNHNV and YYDKDF (reference sequence). There are 15 residues in the CDR3. With 1 base clipped from V and 2 bases from J, the junction kept 4 bases outside the gene matches. The CDR3 sequence is CATSRAQTGNYGYTF. CDR3 bases: TGTGCCACCAGCAGAGCCCAGACAGGGAACTATGGCTACACCTTC.

This chain uses TRBV4-2 with TRBJ2-6, with a possible D match to TRBD1 (5 bases). The germline V and J ends were trimmed by 1 base and 1 base, with 5 bases remaining between them. This CDR3 has 15 amino acids. The germline CDR1 and CDR2 sequences are LGHNA and YNFKEQ. The CDR3 here is CASSQAGSGANVLTF. The CDR3 region has the DNA TGTGCCAGCAGCCAAGCAGGGTCTGGGGCCAACGTCCTGACTTTC.

In DNA form, the CDR3 reads TGTGCCAGCAGTGAAAAGCCCTTCCCGGGACAGAGCACAGATACGCAGTATTTT. It codes for CASSEKPFPGQSTDTQYF. The chain couples TRBV25-1 to TRBJ2-3; 7 bases line up with TRBD1. There are 18 residues in the CDR3. Unmatched junction bases numbered 11, after V lost 2 bases and J lost 0 bases. From germline, CDR1 is MGHDK and CDR2 SYGVNS.

In this sample, this clonotype turned up once. The chain uses TRBV20-1 and TRBJ1-1; 8 bases fit TRBD1. Per germline, CDR1 DFQATT and CDR2 SNEGSKA (reference sequence). J gave up 3 bases and V 5 bases, and 17 bases lay outside the gene matches. There are 17 residues in the CDR3. This CDR3 reads CSASGSQGALADTEAFF. The CDR3 region has the DNA TGCAGTGCTTCTGGGAGTCAGGGGGCTCTTGCGGACACTGAAGCTTTCTTT.

This clonotype was seen a few times. This chain connects TRBV27 to TRBJ2-3, with 7 positions matching TRBD2. The CDR3 covers 16 residues. In germline, CDR1 is MNHEY, CDR2 SMNVEV (reference sequence). Trimming took 3 bases from V and 1 from J; bases not matched to a gene: 7. CDR3 DNA: TGTGCCAGCAGTTTCCTTGGCGGGGGAGGCACAGATACGCAGTATTTT. Translating gives CASSFLGGGGTDTQYF.

This chain joins TRBV30 and TRBJ1-2; D remains ambiguous. The CDR3 is 16 amino acids. With 1 base removed from V and 4 bases from J, the gap between germline ends came to 19 bases. Germline lookup yields CDR1 GTSNPN and CDR2 SVGIG (reference sequence). CDR3 in amino acids: CAWSEFREPFPYGYTF. CDR3 DNA: TGTGCCTGGAGTGAATTCCGGGAGCCTTTCCCCTATGGCTACACCTTC.

This chain joins TRBV2 and TRBJ1-1, with 7 nucleotides matching TRBD1. The CDR3 totals 12 residues. Germline V gene data show CDR1 as SNHLY and CDR2 as FYNNEI. V lost 10 bases to trimming and J lost 5 bases; unmatched junction nucleotides: 7. The CDR3 reads CAILQGSTEAFF. CDR3 sequence (DNA): TGTGCCATCCTACAGGGGTCGACTGAAGCTTTCTTT.

This clonotype was seen a few times. The chain has TRBV11-3 and TRBJ2-2, with D perhaps matching TRBD2 (5 bases). V lost 3 bases to trimming and J lost 7 bases, with 12 bases between them. Germline loops: CDR1 SGHNT, CDR2 YENEEA. This CDR3 comprises 14 residues. The CDR3 protein is CASSFDTSFGELFF. The CDR3 nucleotides are TGTGCCAGCAGCTTCGATACTAGTTTCGGGGAGCTGTTTTTT.

The chain is built from TRBV4-1 and TRBJ1-5; TRBD1 is a possible D gene (5 bases). This CDR3 is built from 17 residues. Trimming left V 0 bases short and J 2 bases short, with 14 bases between. CDR1 and CDR2 (germline): MGHRA, YSYEKL. The CDR3 region has the DNA TGCGCCAGCAGCCAAGATCTTAGCCAGGGAGGCAATCAGCCCCAGCATTTT. This encodes CASSQDLSQGGNQPQHF.

This clonotype was observed a handful of times. This rearrangement joins TRBV12-3 or TRBV12-4 to TRBJ1-3, with TRBD1 matching 8 bases. The CDR3 is 16 amino acids. J lost 2 bases, V lost 6 bases, and 9 bases had no gene match. CDR3 DNA: TGTGCCAGCAGCGCAACAGGGGGTCTCACTGGAAACACCATATATTTT. Translated: CASSATGGLTGNTIYF.

This chain uses TRBV19 with TRBJ2-2, with 7 bases matching TRBD1. Germline trimming cut 3 bases from V and 0 bases from J; bases unmatched to any gene: 4. Germline assignment: CDR1 LNHDA and CDR2 SQIVND (reference sequence). This CDR3 has 16 residues. CDR3 region: CASSMFRGSNTGELFF. The CDR3 DNA reads as TGTGCCAGTAGTATGTTCAGGGGGTCGAACACCGGGGAGCTGTTTTTT.

The V gene is TRBV10-2, the J gene TRBJ2-7; D not resolved. The CDR3 totals 14 residues. Germline CDR1 WSHSY, CDR2 SAAADI. Trimming removed 4 bases at V and 5 bases at J, with 15 bases between. For the CDR3, the DNA is TGCGCCAGCAGTGGGGATTCTCTAAGGGACGAGCAGTACTTC. Amino acid sequence: CASSGDSLRDEQYF.

This clonotype was observed a single time. The J gene is TRBJ1-5, the V gene TRBV12-5; tentative D call: TRBD1 (6 bases). V shed 6 bases and J shed 2 bases, with 26 bases lying between them. Germline lookup yields CDR1 LGHNT and CDR2 FRNRAP. The CDR3 has 19 residues. The CDR3 DNA reads as TGTGCTAGTGGCACCCTACCGGACGGGACAAAACGGGGCAATCAGCCCCAGCATTTT. It yields the protein CASGTLPDGTKRGNQPQHF.

The rearrangement joins TRBV19 to TRBJ2-2; D call uncertain. The CDR3 is 16 amino acids. The V gene lost 2 bases and the J gene lost 1 base, with 11 bases spanning the gap. Germline-derived CDR1 and CDR2 are LNHDA and SQIVND (reference sequence). The CDR3 coding sequence is TGTGCCAGTAGTATATCTGGGCTGGGGAACACCGGGGAGCTGTTTTTT. Encoded protein: CASSISGLGNTGELFF.

The CDR3 region has the DNA TGTGCCAGCAGCTCCGCAGGGCAAAGCACAGATACGCAGTATTTT. This gives the protein CASSSAGQSTDTQYF. The chain has TRBV7-3 and TRBJ2-3; D perhaps matches TRBD1 (5 bases). This CDR3 has 15 residues. Germline V gene lookup returns CDR1 SGHTA and CDR2 FQGTGA. The V gene lost 4 bases and the J gene lost 0 bases, with 11 bases spanning the gap.

The chain is built from TRBV21-1 and TRBJ1-2; TRBD1 is the table's D call, not checked against the DNA. TRBV21-1 is tagged as a pseudogene. This CDR3 region has 17 residues. The CDR3 DNA reads TGTGCCAGCAGCAAAGATTCTACAGGTGTGCCTAACTATGGCTACACCTTC. This codes for CASSKDSTGVPNYGYTF.